Listed here are 14 T cell receptor beta chains from one sample, sequenced in a study of T cells after yellow fever vaccination. Via MiXCR, TCRdb re-called the 5' RACE reads, giving one row per CDR3 protein. The profile shows about 320,000 distinct CDR3 sequences, roughly an eighth of them singletons. Source: CD4+ T cells sorted from PBMCs, taken 15 days after the yellow fever booster vaccination. These receptors were obtained from a man aged 18-30 years who received the YFV17D yellow fever vaccine.

This clonotype was detected only a few times. The chain has TRBV7-9 and TRBJ2-3; the match to TRBD2 covers 9 bases. Germline CDR1 and CDR2: SEHNR and FQNEAQ (reference sequence). V lost 6 bases and J lost 3; bases outside the gene matches: 4. The CDR3 covers 14 residues. The CDR3 is CASSPSGVTDTQYF. CDR3 nucleotides: TGTGCCAGCAGTCCTAGCGGGGTTACAGATACGCAGTATTTT. Complete variable domain (other parts from reference TRBV7-9 and TRBJ2-3): DTGVSQNPRHKITKRGQNVTFRCDPISEHNRLYWYRQTLGQGPEFLTYFQNEAQLEKSRLLSDRFSAERPKGSFSTLEIQRTEQGDSAMYLCASSPSGVTDTQYFGPGTRLTVL.

V gene TRBV10-2 combines with J gene TRBJ2-1; possibly TRBD2 for D (6 bases). Trimming took off 0 bases at V and 12 bases at J, with 12 bases between the two ends. The CDR3 is 13 residues long. Germline V gene data show CDR1 as WSHSY and CDR2 as SAAADI. The DNA for the CDR3 is TGCGCCAGCAGTGAGTCGTGGGGGGAGCGGCAGTTCTTC. Its protein is CASSESWGERQFF.

CDR3 nucleotides: TGTGCCAGCACCTCCGGGACGGAGACTCAAGAGACCCAGTACTTC. It yields the protein CASTSGTETQETQYF. The chain combines TRBV6-2 or TRBV6-3 with TRBJ2-5, with D perhaps matching TRBD1 or TRBD2 (5 bases each). The V gene lost 7 bases and the J gene lost 2 bases, with 17 bases spanning the gap. Germline loops: CDR1 MNHEY, CDR2 SVGEGT. CDR3 length: 15 residues.

The V and J genes are TRBV6-6 and TRBJ1-4, with D perhaps TRBD1 (5 bases). Per the germline V gene, CDR1 is MNHNY and CDR2 is SVGAGI (reference sequence). V was cut by 11 bases and J by 8 bases, with 18 bases left in between. There are 13 residues in the CDR3. This chain's CDR3 is CAGRRGEGEKLFF. The DNA for the CDR3 is TGTGCCGGTAGACGGGGGGAAGGGGAAAAACTGTTTTTT.

This clonotype was seen more than once but under ten times. V usage is TRBV6-1 and J usage is TRBJ2-5; D gene uncertain. V was cut by 1 base and J by 7 bases, with 10 bases left in between. CDR3 length: 13 amino acids. CDR1 is MNHNS, CDR2 SASEGT, per germline. CDR3 in DNA: TGTGCCAGCAGTGAAGACGCTTGGGGGACCCAGTACTTC. Translation gives CASSEDAWGTQYF.

J is TRBJ2-7 and V is TRBV9; 15 bases map to TRBD2. CDR1 is SGDLS, CDR2 YYNGEE, per germline. The CDR3 covers 19 residues. After removal of 4 bases from V and 0 bases from J, the junction contained 11 bases not matched to a gene. This chain's CDR3 is CASSPGAGLAGGSSYEQYF. The CDR3 bases are TGTGCCAGCAGCCCAGGGGCGGGACTAGCGGGGGGCTCCTCCTACGAGCAGTACTTC.

This clonotype was observed a few times. The chain couples TRBV7-8 to TRBJ1-3, with 10 bases identical to TRBD1. This CDR3 has 16 amino acids. Germline trimming cut 5 bases from V and 2 bases from J; bases unmatched to any gene: 6. Per germline, CDR1 SGHVS and CDR2 FQNEAQ. CDR3 nucleotides: TGTGCCAGCAGCCCAGCGACAGGGGGCACTGGAAACACCATATATTTT. Translation gives CASSPATGGTGNTIYF.

This sequence joins TRBV28 and TRBJ2-7; TRBD2 aligns across 7 bases. Germline CDR1 MDHEN, CDR2 SYDVKM. The CDR3 sequence is 15 residues long. V lost 2 bases to trimming and J lost 4 bases; unmatched junction nucleotides: 8. The CDR3 DNA reads as TGTGCCAGCAGTTTAGGGTCGGGAGGTTCGTACGAGCAGTACGTC. This encodes CASSLGSGGSYEQYV.

This clonotype was observed a handful of times. The chain has TRBV29-1 and TRBJ1-1; the D is unclear. The CDR3 runs 13 residues. V was cut by 0 bases and J by 3 bases, with 8 bases left in between. From germline, CDR1 is SQVTM and CDR2 ANQGSEA. The CDR3 sequence: CSVEEARDTEAFF. The CDR3 DNA is TGCAGCGTTGAAGAAGCGAGGGACACTGAAGCTTTCTTT.

The DNA of the CDR3 is TGTGCCAGCAGCGGGACCCTATATCAGCCCCAGCATTTT. It yields the protein CASSGTLYQPQHF. V is TRBV6-2 or TRBV6-3 and J is TRBJ1-5, with D possibly TRBD1 on 5 matching bases. CDR3 size: 13 residues. V was shortened by 6 bases and J by 5 bases, with 11 bases between the two germline ends. CDR1 is MNHEY and CDR2 is SVGEGT in the germline V gene.

This clonotype was picked up a small number of times. The chain joins TRBV20-1 to TRBJ1-2; no clear D gene. The CDR3 loop spans 11 amino acids. V was shortened by 5 bases and J by 7 bases, with 11 bases between the two germline ends. Germline loops: CDR1 DFQATT, CDR2 SNEGSKA (reference sequence). CDR3 loop: CSASFRGGYTF. In DNA, the CDR3 is TGCAGTGCTTCTTTCCGGGGTGGCTACACCTTC.

The genes are TRBV11-2 and TRBJ2-7, with 10 bases fitting TRBD1. With 5 bases clipped from V and 1 base from J, the junction kept 8 bases outside the gene matches. This CDR3 is 16 amino acids long. Germline-derived CDR1 and CDR2 are SGHAT and FQNNGV. The CDR3 region has the DNA TGTGCCAGCAGCAACCGGGACAGGGGAGGATCCTACGAGCAGTACTTC. Protein product: CASSNRDRGGSYEQYF.

V gene TRBV5-4 combines with J gene TRBJ2-2, with 8 bases fitting TRBD1. Germline loops: CDR1 SGHNT, CDR2 YYREEE (reference sequence). V gave up 3 bases and J gave up 3 bases; unmatched junction bases: 4. The CDR3 totals 15 residues. In DNA form, the CDR3 reads TGTGCCAGCAGCTATGGGACAGGCTACACCGGGGAGCTGTTTTTT. As protein: CASSYGTGYTGELFF.

This rearrangement joins TRBV7-9 to TRBJ2-7, with D perhaps TRBD1 (5 bases). V lost 8 bases, J lost 1 base, and 9 bases lay in between. The CDR3 contains 12 residues. In germline, CDR1 is SEHNR, CDR2 FQNEAQ (reference sequence). CDR3 nucleotide sequence: TGTGCCAGCGGAACAGGATCCTACGAGCAGTACGTC. Translated, it gives CASGTGSYEQYV.